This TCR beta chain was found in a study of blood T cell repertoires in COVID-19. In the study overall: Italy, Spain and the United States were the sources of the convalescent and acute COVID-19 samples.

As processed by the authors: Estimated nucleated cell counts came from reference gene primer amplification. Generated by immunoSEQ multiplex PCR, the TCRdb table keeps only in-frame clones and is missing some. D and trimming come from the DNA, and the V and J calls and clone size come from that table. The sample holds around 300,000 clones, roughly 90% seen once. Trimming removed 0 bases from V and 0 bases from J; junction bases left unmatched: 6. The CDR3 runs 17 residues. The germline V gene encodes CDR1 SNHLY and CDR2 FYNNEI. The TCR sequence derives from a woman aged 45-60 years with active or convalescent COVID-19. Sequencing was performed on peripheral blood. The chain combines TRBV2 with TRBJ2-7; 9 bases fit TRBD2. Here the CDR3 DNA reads TGTGCCAGCAGTGAAGCTTGGCTAGCGGGGATCTCCTACGAGCAGTACTTC. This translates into CASSEAWLAGISYEQYF.